Detailed here is one T cell receptor (beta chain). This sample stems from a study of cytomegalovirus exposure and HLA in healthy donors. PCR was performed using 60 Vbeta and 13 Jbeta primers. Profiled with immunoSEQ multiplex PCR; TCRdb holds only in-frame clones, not every one. The sample holds hundreds of thousands of clones, 75% to 80% seen once. The CDR3 sequence is 12 residues long. Germline V gene data show CDR1 as SGHVS and CDR2 as FQNEAQ. V lost 0 bases and J 7 bases, leaving 7 bases between the germline ends. This sequence originates from a man between 18 and 29 years old in good health and CMV-seronegative. Input material: PBMCs. J is TRBJ2-7 and V is TRBV7-8; possibly TRBD1 for D (5 bases). The CDR3 bases are TGTGCCAGCAGCTTAGCGCAGGGAGAGCAGTACTTC. Amino acid sequence: CASSLAQGEQYF.